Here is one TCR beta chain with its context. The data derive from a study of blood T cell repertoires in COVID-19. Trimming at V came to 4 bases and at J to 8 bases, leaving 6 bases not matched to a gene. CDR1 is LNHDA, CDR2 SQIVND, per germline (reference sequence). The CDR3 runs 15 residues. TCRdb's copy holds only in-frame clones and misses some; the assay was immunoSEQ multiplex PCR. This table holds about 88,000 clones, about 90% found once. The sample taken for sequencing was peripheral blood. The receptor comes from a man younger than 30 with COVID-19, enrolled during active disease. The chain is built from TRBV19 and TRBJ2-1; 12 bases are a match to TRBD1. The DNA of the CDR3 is TGTGCCAGTAGTACCTCCGGGACAGGGGGCCATGAGCAGTTCTTC. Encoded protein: CASSTSGTGGHEQFF.